The 23 T cell receptor beta chains below come from one sample, sequenced in a study of blood T cell repertoires in COVID-19. Using immunoSEQ multiplex PCR, the repertoire was profiled, and TCRdb retains in-frame clones only, with some absent. The sample records more than 65,000 clones, around 80% being singletons. The sample was peripheral blood. These receptors were obtained from a woman at least 80 years old with acute or convalescent COVID-19.

The rearrangement uses TRBV28 and TRBJ2-6; the match to TRBD1 covers 8 bases. Trimming removed 10 bases from V and 2 bases from J; junction bases left unmatched: 7. CDR1 is MDHEN and CDR2 is SYDVKM in the germline V gene. This CDR3 region has 15 residues. The CDR3: CATETTGAGANVLTF. The CDR3 DNA follows: TGTGCCACCGAAACGACAGGGGCTGGGGCCAACGTCCTGACTTTC.

V is TRBV7-3 and J is TRBJ2-7; D might be TRBD2 (6 bases). Deletions cut 5 bases from V and 5 bases from J, with 13 bases between. CDR3 length equals 13 residues. The V gene's germline CDR1 is SGHTA and CDR2 FQGTGA. For the CDR3, the DNA is TGTGCCAGCAGCCCCGGAGGGAGGAACGAGCAGTACTTC. This sequence encodes CASSPGGRNEQYF.

This chain uses TRBV28 with TRBJ2-7; no firm D call. The germline CDR1 and CDR2 sequences are MDHEN and SYDVKM. The CDR3 has 14 residues. V lost 3 bases to trimming and J lost 3 bases, with 12 bases between them. DNA of the CDR3: TGTGCCAGCAGTTTGGGCAGTCCCCACTACGAGCAGTACTTC. Amino acid sequence: CASSLGSPHYEQYF. The full variable domain, in which reference TRBV28 and TRBJ2-7 provide the parts outside the CDR3, is DVKVTQSSRYLVKRTGEKVFLECVQDMDHENMFWYRQDPGLGLRLIYFSYDVKMKEKGDIPEGYSVSREKKERFSLILESASTNQTSMYLCASSLGSPHYEQYFGPGTRLTVT.

J is TRBJ2-7 and V is TRBV10-2, with 10 bases identical to TRBD2. Per germline, CDR1 WSHSY and CDR2 SAAADI. With V trimmed by 7 bases and J by 6 bases, 12 bases remained unmatched. CDR3 length: 15 amino acids. The CDR3 nucleotides read TGCGCCAGCACTGCTAGCGGGAGCTCAATAGGCGAGCAGTACTTC. This translates into CASTASGSSIGEQYF.

This rearrangement joins TRBV18 to TRBJ1-3; possible D gene TRBD1, 6 bases. Germline lookup yields CDR1 KGHSH and CDR2 LQKENI. V shed 3 bases and J shed 0 bases, with 15 bases lying between them. The CDR3 has 17 amino acids. The CDR3 DNA follows: TGTGCCAGCTCACCTAGACAGGTTTCAGCCTCTGGAAACACCATATATTTT. Protein: CASSPRQVSASGNTIYF. Combining the CDR3 with reference TRBV18 and TRBJ1-3 gives the whole variable domain NAGVMQNPRHLVRRRGQEARLRCSPMKGHSHVYWYRQLPEEGLKFMVYLQKENIIDESGMPKERFSAEFPKEGPSILRIQQVVRGDSAAYFCASSPRQVSASGNTIYFGEGSWLTVV.

V is TRBV5-1 and J is TRBJ1-4; TRBD1 might be the D (5 bases). The CDR3 is 15 amino acids. The ends were cut back, 2 bases at V and 5 bases at J, with 13 bases in the middle. Germline values: CDR1 SGHRS, CDR2 YFSETQ. The CDR3 region has the DNA TGCGCCAGCAGCTTAGCGGGACCGGAGAATGAAAAACTGTTTTTT. Residues: CASSLAGPENEKLFF.

The chain has TRBV29-1 and TRBJ1-4, with no clear D. V shed 0 bases and J shed 10 bases, with 15 bases lying between them. Per germline, CDR1 SQVTM and CDR2 ANQGSEA. The CDR3 runs to 14 residues. The CDR3 bases are TGCAGCGTTGAAGATCGCGATCTCGCCGGAAAACTGTTTTTT. It translates to CSVEDRDLAGKLFF.

This chain uses TRBV29-1 with TRBJ2-1; TRBD2 matches 12 bases. This CDR3 contains 16 residues. Germline loops: CDR1 SQVTM, CDR2 ANQGSEA. V trimming: 1 base; J trimming: 3 bases; junction bases outside the gene matches: 4. This CDR3 is CSVEGLAGGSYNEQFF. Written as DNA, the CDR3 is TGCAGCGTTGAAGGCCTAGCGGGAGGGAGCTACAATGAGCAGTTCTTC.

The chain links TRBV10-3 to TRBJ2-5; TRBD1 agrees at 8 bases. CDR1 is ENHRY and CDR2 is SYGVKD in the germline V gene. The ends lost 8 bases at V and 5 bases at J; junction bases unmatched: 1. This CDR3 has 11 amino acids. The CDR3 DNA reads TGTGCCATCGGACAGGGTGAGACCCAGTACTTC. Protein: CAIGQGETQYF.

J is TRBJ2-7 and V is TRBV6-5; maybe TRBD1 (6 bases). The V and J ends lost 2 bases and 4 bases respectively, with 12 bases between them. Germline V CDR1 and CDR2: MNHEY, SVGAGI. This CDR3 contains 14 residues. The chain's CDR3 is CASSYRGTAYEQYF. The CDR3 region has the DNA TGTGCCAGCAGTTACAGGGGGACCGCTTACGAGCAGTACTTC.

The chain has TRBV11-2 and TRBJ1-1; tentative D call: TRBD1 (6 bases). Trimming cost V 1 base and J 5 bases, with 14 bases left between them. This CDR3 comprises 15 residues. Per germline, CDR1 SGHAT and CDR2 FQNNGV. CDR3 nucleotides: TGTGCCAGCAGCTTAGCGGGGGGCGGGAGAACTGAAGCTTTCTTT. This gives the protein CASSLAGGGRTEAFF.

This clone has ten or more counts. The chain couples TRBV19 to TRBJ2-6, with D unclear. The CDR3 runs to 13 residues. The V end was cut by 3 bases, the J end by 3 bases, with 3 bases between. Germline CDR1 is LNHDA and CDR2 is SQIVND (reference sequence). CDR3 sequence (DNA): TGTGCCAGTAGTATTAATGGGGCCAACGTCCTGACTTTC. Translating gives CASSINGANVLTF.

The chain has TRBV9 and TRBJ2-3; 9 bases align to TRBD1. The V gene's germline CDR1 is SGDLS and CDR2 YYNGEE. The CDR3 runs 16 residues. V trimming: 3 bases; J trimming: 4 bases; junction bases outside the gene matches: 9. The CDR3 here is CASSAPEGTGPDTQYF. In DNA form, the CDR3 reads TGTGCCAGCAGCGCACCCGAGGGGACAGGGCCAGATACGCAGTATTTT.

This clone occurred a few times. The chain employs TRBV9 and TRBJ1-3, with D hard to call. This CDR3 region has 15 residues. From germline, CDR1 is SGDLS and CDR2 YYNGEE. Between the trimmed V and J ends, which lost 2 bases and 0 bases, there was a span of 9 bases. The CDR3 protein is CASSVSQTSGNTIYF. Written as DNA, the CDR3 is TGTGCCAGCAGCGTGTCACAGACCTCTGGAAACACCATATATTTT. The full variable domain, with the rest looked up from reference TRBV9 and TRBJ1-3, is DSGVTQTPKHLITATGQRVTLRCSPRSGDLSVYWYQQSLDQGLQFLIQYYNGEERAKGNILERFSAQQFPDLHSELNLSSLELGDSALYFCASSVSQTSGNTIYFGEGSWLTVV.

V usage is TRBV10-3 and J usage is TRBJ1-2; TRBD1 is a possible D gene (5 bases). Germline CDR1 ENHRY, CDR2 SYGVKD. Trimming left V 10 bases short and J 3 bases short, with 12 bases between. The CDR3 is made up of 12 amino acids. The CDR3 region is CATPGLYYGYTF. The CDR3 coding sequence is TGTGCCACCCCAGGGTTATACTATGGCTACACCTTC.

The V and J genes are TRBV4-1 and TRBJ1-6; D is unclear. Trimming removed 1 base at V and 4 bases at J, with 14 bases between. The CDR3 runs to 17 residues. Germline V gene sequence: CDR1 MGHRA, CDR2 YSYEKL. The CDR3 sequence is CASSQGWRPGYNSPLHF. Written as DNA, the CDR3 is TGCGCCAGCAGCCAAGGTTGGCGTCCCGGGTATAATTCACCCCTCCACTTT.

The rearrangement links TRBV5-4 to TRBJ2-1; TRBD2 matches 11 bases. V gave up 4 bases and J gave up 4 bases; unmatched junction bases: 4. CDR1 is SGHNT, CDR2 YYREEE, per germline (reference sequence). The CDR3 totals 15 residues. The DNA for the CDR3 is TGTGCCAGCAGCCAACTAGCGGGAGTTTACAATGAGCAGTTCTTC. Amino acid sequence: CASSQLAGVYNEQFF.

This clone showed up just once. The genes are TRBV24-1 and TRBJ2-7, with 8 nucleotides matching TRBD2. V lost 3 bases and J lost 0; bases outside the gene matches: 3. Germline V gene data show CDR1 as KGHDR and CDR2 as SFDVKD. This CDR3 has 15 amino acids. CDR3 sequence reads: CATSDQGTSSYEQYF. In DNA, the CDR3 is TGTGCCACCAGTGATCAAGGGACTAGCTCCTACGAGCAGTACTTC.

This chain joins TRBV18 and TRBJ1-5; no clear D. CDR3 size: 14 residues. Per the germline V gene, CDR1 is KGHSH and CDR2 is LQKENI. Trimming took 2 bases from V and 7 from J, leaving 12 bases between them. CDR3 in DNA: TGTGCCAGCTCACCAATGGGTAGAGGACAGCCCCAGCATTTT. This gives the protein CASSPMGRGQPQHF.

This chain uses TRBV5-1 with TRBJ2-3; D call uncertain. Germline V gene data show CDR1 as SGHRS and CDR2 as YFSETQ. This CDR3 contains 14 residues. V lost 0 bases and J 1 base, leaving 6 bases between the germline ends. The CDR3 spells CASSLEPGTDTQYF. As DNA, the CDR3 is TGCGCCAGCAGCTTGGAACCGGGCACAGATACGCAGTATTTT.

The V call is TRBV5-4, the J call TRBJ2-1; 10 bases are shared with TRBD2. Germline V gives CDR1 SGHNT, CDR2 YYREEE (reference sequence). The CDR3 is 15 amino acids. Trimming at V came to 4 bases and at J to 4 bases, leaving 5 bases not matched to a gene. The CDR3 sequence is CASSLGLAEYNEQFF. The CDR3 DNA follows: TGTGCCAGCAGCCTAGGACTAGCGGAGTACAATGAGCAGTTCTTC.

The chain uses TRBV18 and TRBJ1-2; 10 positions match TRBD1. The germline CDR1 and CDR2 sequences are KGHSH and LQKENI. This CDR3 comprises 16 residues. V was pared by 3 bases and J by 8 bases, with 12 bases of the junction left unmatched. CDR3 protein: CASSPDRGPRFGGYTF. The DNA for the CDR3 is TGTGCCAGCTCACCCGACAGGGGGCCCCGATTTGGAGGCTACACCTTC.

This rearrangement joins TRBV3-1 (or the pseudogene TRBV3-2) to TRBJ2-1, with no clear D. Germline-derived CDR1 and CDR2 are LGHDT and YNNKEL (reference sequence). The CDR3 sequence is 14 residues long. V was clipped by 0 bases and J by 2 bases, with 5 bases between them. Here the CDR3 reads CASSQEQAYNEQFF. CDR3 in DNA: TGTGCCAGCAGCCAAGAGCAGGCCTACAATGAGCAGTTCTTC.